This record looks at one TCR beta chain sequence and its context. Data came from immunoSEQ multiplex PCR; TCRdb stores just in-frame clones and leaves some out. The table shows roughly 49,000 clones, with over 70% occurring only once. V gave up 0 bases and J gave up 6 bases; unmatched junction bases: 3. Germline V gene lookup returns CDR1 LGHDT and CDR2 YNNKEL (reference sequence). This CDR3 region has 16 residues. The data derive from a study of T cells in tumors after PD-1 blockade. For the study at large: No patient had prior checkpoint blockade, systemic immunosuppression, or radiotherapy within 4 weeks. A subset received ongoing vismodegib 150 mg daily alongside anti-PD-1 therapy.

This TCR was sampled from a human donor with basal cell carcinoma. The chain couples TRBV3-1 (or the pseudogene TRBV3-2) to TRBJ2-1, with 12 bases that match TRBD2. The input for sequencing was PBMCs, taken before anti-PD-1 treatment. This CDR3 reads CASSQETSGGPNEQFF. The CDR3 DNA is TGTGCCAGCAGCCAAGAAACTAGCGGGGGGCCCAATGAGCAGTTCTTC.